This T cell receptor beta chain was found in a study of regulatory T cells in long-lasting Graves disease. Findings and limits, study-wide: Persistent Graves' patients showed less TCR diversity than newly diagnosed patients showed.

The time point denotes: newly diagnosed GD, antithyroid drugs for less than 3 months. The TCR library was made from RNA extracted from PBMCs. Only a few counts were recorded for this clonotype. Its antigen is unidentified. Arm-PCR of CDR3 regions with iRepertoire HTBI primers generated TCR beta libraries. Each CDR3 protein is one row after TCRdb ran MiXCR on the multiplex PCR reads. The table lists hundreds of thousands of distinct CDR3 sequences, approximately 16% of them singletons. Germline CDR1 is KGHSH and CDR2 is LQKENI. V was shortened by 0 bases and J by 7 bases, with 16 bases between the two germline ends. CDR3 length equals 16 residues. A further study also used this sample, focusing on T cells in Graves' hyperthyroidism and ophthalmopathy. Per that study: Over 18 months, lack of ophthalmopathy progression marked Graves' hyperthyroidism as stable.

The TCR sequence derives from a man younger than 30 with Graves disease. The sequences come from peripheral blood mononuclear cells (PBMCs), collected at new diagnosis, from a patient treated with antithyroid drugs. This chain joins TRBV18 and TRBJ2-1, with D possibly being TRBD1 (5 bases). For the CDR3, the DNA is TGTGCCAGCTCACCACCGAGCACTACCTCAGGGAATGAGCAGTTCTTC. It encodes CASSPPSTTSGNEQFF.